The 32 T cell receptor beta chains listed next were all sequenced from one sample in a study of post-analysis software for immune sequencing data. Broader study findings: TRBV segments more frequent in patients than in controls numbered five and included TRBV5-6, TRBV5-1 and TRBV20-1.

Sequencing libraries made from TCR beta cDNA carried unique molecular identifiers. TCRdb processed the PCR reads anew with MiXCR; each CDR3 protein has one entry. Found here are some 700,000 distinct CDR3 sequences, approximately 60% of them singletons; the top ten hold 11%. These receptors are not linked to any known antigen. The sample comprised blood. These receptors were obtained from a girl aged 2-15 years with multiple sclerosis.

The CDR3 bases are TGCAGTGCTAGAGATACAAACCTAGCGGGGGGCCCTTCGCAGTATTTT. This translates into CSARDTNLAGGPSQYF. The chain couples TRBV20-1 to TRBJ2-3; 11 bases are shared with TRBD2. The V gene end was trimmed by 0 bases and the J gene end by 10 bases; junction bases not matched to a gene: 12. Per germline, CDR1 DFQATT and CDR2 SNEGSKA (reference sequence). The CDR3 runs 16 residues.

This clonotype occurred a few times. The gene calls are TRBV20-1 and TRBJ1-1; 8 bases fit TRBD1. Germline assignment: CDR1 DFQATT and CDR2 SNEGSKA (reference sequence). Trimming removed 5 bases from V and 8 bases from J; junction bases left unmatched: 7. CDR3 size: 12 residues. The CDR3: CSASPGQGEAFF. The CDR3, as DNA: TGCAGTGCTTCCCCCGGACAGGGAGAAGCTTTCTTT.

There are a few counts of this clonotype. This rearrangement joins TRBV10-3 to TRBJ2-5; 10 positions match TRBD2. The V gene's germline CDR1 is ENHRY and CDR2 SYGVKD. V lost 0 bases to trimming and J lost 4 bases; unmatched junction nucleotides: 8. The CDR3 contains 17 residues. CDR3 residues: CAISESASGRRLETQYF. The CDR3 DNA reads as TGTGCCATCAGTGAGTCGGCTAGCGGGAGAAGACTAGAGACCCAGTACTTC.

This chain links TRBV19 with TRBJ2-1; D is perhaps TRBD1 (5 bases). Deletions cut 1 base from V and 1 base from J, with 11 bases between. Germline CDR1 is LNHDA and CDR2 is SQIVND (reference sequence). The CDR3 is 16 residues long. The CDR3 loop is CASSIGGAPSYNEQFF. CDR3 coding DNA: TGTGCCAGTAGTATAGGTGGGGCACCTTCCTACAATGAGCAGTTCTTC.

V and J are TRBV20-1 and TRBJ2-1, with TRBD2 matching over 10 bases. The CDR3 consists of 15 residues. From germline, CDR1 is DFQATT and CDR2 SNEGSKA (reference sequence). V was clipped by 2 bases and J by 6 bases; unmatched bases: 7. The CDR3 DNA sequence: TGCAGTGCTAGAAGCCTAGCGGGAGACCCCAATGAGCAGTTCTTC. This translates into CSARSLAGDPNEQFF.

The CDR3 loop is CASSRRSVDTQYF. The DNA of the CDR3 is TGTGCCAGCAGTCGGCGATCGGTGGATACGCAGTATTTT. The chain carries TRBV12-3 or TRBV12-4 and TRBJ2-3; D is unresolved. The V gene lost 5 bases and the J gene lost 6 bases, with 12 bases spanning the gap. The CDR3 extends over 13 amino acids.

Points on this clonotype: Mismatch with germline at one junction end may stem from a read error. The rearrangement links TRBV15 to TRBJ1-2; TRBD1 matches at 9 bases. Germline loops: CDR1 LNHNV, CDR2 YYDKDF (reference sequence). The CDR3 is 17 amino acids. In DNA form, the CDR3 reads TGTGCCGCCAGCAGAGTTGGCGGGAACAGGGGGCGAAGAGGCTACACCTTC. Translated, it gives CAASRVGGNRGRRGYTF.

J is TRBJ2-1 and V is TRBV20-1, with 7 positions matching TRBD2. With 3 bases clipped from V and 8 bases from J, the junction kept 4 bases outside the gene matches. CDR1 is DFQATT, CDR2 SNEGSKA, per germline (reference sequence). The CDR3 totals 12 residues. CDR3 loop: CSASGGSDEQFF. CDR3 nucleotide sequence: TGCAGTGCTAGTGGCGGGAGCGATGAGCAGTTCTTC.

The gene calls are TRBV6-2 or TRBV6-3 and TRBJ2-1; D gene uncertain. The V and J ends lost 5 bases and 13 bases respectively, with 15 bases between them. CDR1 is MNHEY, CDR2 SVGEGT, per germline. The CDR3 spans 12 residues. CDR3 sequence: CASSTGPRAQFF. The CDR3 DNA is TGTGCCAGCAGTACCGGACCCCGGGCCCAGTTCTTC.

V gene TRBV24-1 combines with J gene TRBJ1-1; D may be TRBD1 (5 bases). The germline CDR1 and CDR2 sequences are KGHDR and SFDVKD. The CDR3 runs 11 residues. V lost 7 bases and J 9 bases, leaving 11 bases between the germline ends. The CDR3 region has the DNA TGTGCCACCAGCGAAGGACAACAAGCTTTCTTT. Translated, it gives CATSEGQQAFF.

J is TRBJ2-1 and V is TRBV20-1; possibly TRBD1 for D (5 bases). The V end lost 0 bases, the J end lost 2 bases, and 20 bases lay between the germline ends. Germline V lookup: CDR1 DFQATT, CDR2 SNEGSKA (reference sequence). The CDR3 extends over 18 amino acids. Here the CDR3 reads CSARDPSGQGIPYNEQFF. As DNA, the CDR3 is TGCAGTGCTAGAGATCCTTCAGGGCAGGGCATCCCCTACAATGAGCAGTTCTTC.

The table lists this clonotype with a few counts. The rearrangement joins TRBV7-2 to TRBJ2-6; D gene unclear. This CDR3 comprises 15 residues. V lost 1 base, J lost 0 bases, and 4 bases lay in between. Germline loops: CDR1 SGHTA, CDR2 FQGNSA. The CDR3 nucleotides are TGTGCCAGCAGCTTAGATACCTCTGGGGCCAACGTCCTGACTTTC. This gives the protein CASSLDTSGANVLTF.

This clonotype was found a few times. The genes are TRBV10-3 and TRBJ2-1; 7 nucleotides agree with TRBD1. Germline CDR1 is ENHRY and CDR2 is SYGVKD. Trimming removed 6 bases from V and 2 bases from J; junction bases left unmatched: 1. The length of the CDR3 is 13 residues. The CDR3 coding sequence is TGTGCCATCAGCGGGACAGCCTACAATGAGCAGTTCTTC. Encoded protein: CAISGTAYNEQFF.

The chain carries TRBV3-1 and TRBJ2-4; unclear D gene. V dropped 0 bases and J dropped 1 base, with 7 bases sitting between them. Germline-derived CDR1 and CDR2 are LGHDT and YNNKEL (reference sequence). The CDR3 has 15 amino acids. This chain's CDR3 is CASSQDLGAKNIQYF. The CDR3 region has the DNA TGTGCCAGCAGCCAAGATTTGGGTGCCAAAAACATTCAGTACTTC.

The V and J genes are TRBV18 and TRBJ1-2, with a tentative D call TRBD1 (6 bases). Germline V CDR1 and CDR2: KGHSH, LQKENI. This CDR3 spans 13 amino acids. Trimming left V 8 bases short and J 3 bases short, with 13 bases between. The CDR3: CASTNREDYGYTF. The CDR3 bases are TGTGCCAGCACCAACAGGGAAGACTATGGCTACACCTTC.

V is TRBV18 and J is TRBJ2-1; 9 bases agree with TRBD1. CDR1 and CDR2 (germline): KGHSH, LQKENI. With V trimmed by 2 bases and J by 7 bases, 9 bases remained unmatched. The CDR3 totals 16 residues. In DNA, the CDR3 is TGTGCCAGCTCACCAATTAGAGGACAGGGGTGGAATGAGCAGTTCTTC. As protein: CASSPIRGQGWNEQFF.

This chain connects TRBV27 to TRBJ2-1; D remains unclear. CDR1 is MNHEY and CDR2 is SMNVEV in the germline V gene (reference sequence). Between the trimmed V and J ends, which lost 5 bases and 0 bases, there was a span of 14 bases. The CDR3 extends over 16 amino acids. The chain's CDR3 is CASSPLYDSSYNEQFF. CDR3 coding DNA: TGTGCCAGCAGTCCCTTATACGATAGCTCCTACAATGAGCAGTTCTTC.

This chain connects TRBV20-1 to TRBJ2-1; TRBD1 matches at 7 bases. This CDR3 spans 13 amino acids. Germline V gene lookup returns CDR1 DFQATT and CDR2 SNEGSKA (reference sequence). V trimming: 6 bases; J trimming: 3 bases; junction bases outside the gene matches: 5. The CDR3 DNA reads TGCAGTGCCAGGACAGGAGACTACAATGAGCAGTTCTTC. Protein product: CSARTGDYNEQFF.

The rearrangement joins TRBV20-1 to TRBJ2-1; possibly TRBD1 or TRBD2 for D (7 bases each). There are 15 residues in the CDR3. V was shortened by 6 bases and J by 3 bases, with 18 bases between the two germline ends. In germline, CDR1 is DFQATT, CDR2 SNEGSKA (reference sequence). The CDR3 is CSAPGGRGRYNEQFF. CDR3 coding DNA: TGCAGTGCCCCCGGGGGGAGGGGGCGCTACAATGAGCAGTTCTTC.

The chain uses TRBV5-1 and TRBJ1-1; D not resolved. From germline, CDR1 is SGHRS and CDR2 YFSETQ. V lost 7 bases and J 5 bases, leaving 12 bases between the germline ends. The CDR3 consists of 12 residues. Here the CDR3 DNA reads TGCGCCAGCGGCCCCCTTGGGACTGAAGCTTTCTTT. Encoded protein: CASGPLGTEAFF. Variable domain in full (rest from reference TRBV5-1 and TRBJ1-1): KAGVTQTPRYLIKTRGQQVTLSCSPISGHRSVSWYQQTPGQGLQFLFEYFSETQRNKGNFPGRFSGRQFSNSRSEMNVSTLELGDSALYLCASGPLGTEAFFGQGTRLTVV.

This rearrangement joins TRBV5-6 to TRBJ2-1, with D hard to call. CDR1 and CDR2 from the germline V gene are SGHDT and YYEEEE. This CDR3 has 16 residues. V lost 1 base, J lost 8 bases, and 19 bases lay in between. CDR3 DNA: TGTGCCAGCAGCTTGTTCCCCGGCGGAGCATCCGATGAGCAGTTCTTC. Residues: CASSLFPGGASDEQFF.

The chain uses TRBV7-4 and TRBJ2-3; D may be TRBD2 (6 bases). Trimming cost V 4 bases and J 5 bases, with 25 bases left between them. The CDR3 has 18 amino acids. Germline assignment: CDR1 SGHVT and CDR2 SQSDAQ. CDR3 residues: CASSSVVKMREERDTQYF. In nucleotides, the CDR3 is TGTGCCAGCAGCTCAGTAGTCAAAATGAGGGAGGAACGAGATACGCAGTATTTT.

This clonotype has a handful of counts. The chain is built from TRBV29-1 and TRBJ2-3; TRBD1 or TRBD2 may be the D gene (5 bases each). V lost 1 base and J 0 bases, leaving 8 bases between the germline ends. This CDR3 region has 14 residues. Germline-derived CDR1 and CDR2 are SQVTM and ANQGSEA. The CDR3 DNA reads as TGCAGCGTTGAAGCGGGGCTTAGCACAGATACGCAGTATTTT. Encoded protein: CSVEAGLSTDTQYF.

The CDR3 DNA reads TGCAGCGTTCGAGGGTCTGAAGATACGCAGTATTTT. Translated, it gives CSVRGSEDTQYF. The chain has TRBV29-1 and TRBJ2-3, with a possible D match to TRBD2 (5 bases). Germline CDR1 reads SQVTM; CDR2 reads ANQGSEA. Trimming stripped 5 bases from V and 5 bases from J, with 11 bases between. CDR3 size: 12 residues.

This clonotype was detected a few times. The chain combines TRBV12-3 or TRBV12-4 with TRBJ1-2; unclear D gene. V was trimmed by 3 bases and J by 2 bases, leaving 4 bases between them. CDR3 length equals 12 residues. CDR3: CASSFQNYGYTF. The CDR3, as DNA: TGTGCCAGCAGTTTCCAAAACTATGGCTACACCTTC.

The chain couples TRBV20-1 to TRBJ2-7; D gene ambiguous. V lost 5 bases and J 4 bases, leaving 15 bases between the germline ends. Germline loops: CDR1 DFQATT, CDR2 SNEGSKA (reference sequence). This CDR3 region has 13 residues. CDR3 sequence: CSAPSTNVYEQYF. The CDR3 nucleotides are TGCAGTGCTCCCTCGACGAACGTGTACGAGCAGTACTTC.

V usage is TRBV15 and J usage is TRBJ2-5; 9 bases align to TRBD1. The J call may be wrong; the DNA end is better matched by TRBJ2-7. Germline V gives CDR1 LNHNV, CDR2 YYDKDF (reference sequence). CDR3 length: 14 residues. CDR3 nucleotides: TGTGCCACCAGCAGAAGGGACAGGGCACACGAGCAGTACTTC. Encoded protein: CATSRRDRAHEQYF.

V usage is TRBV9 and J usage is TRBJ2-1; D might be TRBD2 (6 bases). Germline V gene lookup returns CDR1 SGDLS and CDR2 YYNGEE. This CDR3 contains 14 residues. Trimming removed 1 base from V and 8 bases from J, with 13 bases in between. The chain's CDR3 is CASSVSEGRDEQFF. The CDR3 nucleotides are TGTGCCAGCAGCGTATCGGAGGGGCGAGATGAGCAGTTCTTC.

This clonotype was observed a handful of times. Sequence at one end of the junction differs from germline and may be a read error. The rearrangement uses TRBV4-1 and TRBJ2-4; the match to TRBD2 covers 12 bases. The closer fit of TRBJ2-7 to the DNA end suggests the J call may be wrong. CDR1 MGHRA and CDR2 YSYEKL come from the germline V gene. CDR3 length equals 18 residues. Here the CDR3 reads CASNQGALAGGPLYEQYF. The CDR3 DNA sequence: TGCGCCAGCAACCAAGGGGCCCTAGCGGGAGGGCCTCTTTACGAGCAGTACTTC.

The rearrangement joins TRBV11-2 to TRBJ2-3; 7 positions match TRBD2. Germline loops: CDR1 SGHAT, CDR2 FQNNGV. The CDR3 contains 16 residues. Germline trimming cut 3 bases from V and 0 bases from J; bases unmatched to any gene: 6. This chain's CDR3 is CASSLMASGSTDTQYF. The CDR3 nucleotides are TGTGCCAGCAGCTTGATGGCTAGCGGTAGCACAGATACGCAGTATTTT. The full variable domain, completed using reference TRBV11-2 and TRBJ2-3, is EAGVAQSPRYKIIEKRQSVAFWCNPISGHATLYWYQQILGQGPKLLIQFQNNGVVDDSQLPKDRFSAERLKGVDSTLKIQPAKLEDSAVYLCASSLMASGSTDTQYFGPGTRLTVL.

The V and J genes are TRBV7-3 and TRBJ2-1; TRBD2 matches 7 bases. With 2 bases clipped from V and 8 bases from J, the junction kept 6 bases outside the gene matches. CDR1 SGHTA and CDR2 FQGTGA come from the germline V gene. The CDR3 runs 14 residues. The DNA of the CDR3 is TGTGCCAGCAGCTTAGGCGGGAGCAGCTATGAGCAGTTCTTC. Translated: CASSLGGSSYEQFF.

The chain couples TRBV20-1 to TRBJ2-7, with D maybe TRBD2 (5 bases). Germline CDR1 is DFQATT and CDR2 is SNEGSKA (reference sequence). Trimming removed 3 bases from V and 8 bases from J, with 17 bases in between. This CDR3 is 13 amino acids long. CDR3 sequence: CSASKRIGEKQYF. The CDR3 DNA reads as TGCAGTGCTAGTAAAAGGATCGGGGAGAAGCAGTACTTC.